This is a list of T cell receptor beta chains from one sample in a study of blood T cell repertoires in COVID-19. Clones were read by immunoSEQ multiplex PCR, and TCRdb kept only the in-frame ones, dropping some. The table has about 31,000 clones, approximately 86% seen once. Material for sequencing was peripheral blood. The receptors originated from a man in his 60s with COVID-19, enrolled during active disease. CDR3s include the opening cysteine and the closing phenylalanine or tryptophan. The order of the fields is V gene, clone size, D gene, J gene, CDR3 DNA, CDR3 protein. D genes are given only for firm matches. Clone size is shown for a subset of rows, as once, few, many or a class of expanded clone.

TRBV7-2,.,.,TRBJ1-5,TGTGCCAGCAGCTTAGGGGTGGAGCATCAGCCCCAGCATTTT,CASSLGVEHQPQHF
TRBV7-2,.,TRBD1,TRBJ2-1,TGTGCCAGCAGCTTAGCTCAGGGGGCTTGGGGTGAGCAGTTCTTC,CASSLAQGAWGEQFF
TRBV6-6,.,.,TRBJ2-3,TGTGCCAGCAACAGGGTCAGCACAGATACGCAGTATTTT,CASNRVSTDTQYF
TRBV7-6,few,TRBD2,TRBJ2-7,TGTGCCAGCAGCTTAGGTGCCGGGACTAGCGGGAGCTACGAGCAGTACTTC,CASSLGAGTSGSYEQYF
TRBV7-3,.,TRBD2,TRBJ2-2,TGTGCCAGCAGCTTAACGGGGACTAGCATTGGCACCGGGGAGCTGTTTTTT,CASSLTGTSIGTGELFF
TRBV3-1/TRBV3-2,.,.,TRBJ1-5,TGTGCCAGCAGCCCCCGGGGGGGTCAGCCCCAGCATTTT,CASSPRGGQPQHF
TRBV3-1/TRBV3-2,.,TRBD1,TRBJ1-1,TGTGCCAGCAGCCCGAGACAGGGGGCGGCTGAAGCTTTCTTT,CASSPRQGAAEAFF
TRBV3-1/TRBV3-2,.,.,TRBJ1-1,TGTGCCAGCCAAAAGAACACTGAAGCTTTCTTT,CASQKNTEAFF
TRBV10-3,.,.,TRBJ2-2,TGTGCCATCAGTGAGTCCACTAGCCCGAACACCGGGGAGCTGTTTTTT,CAISESTSPNTGELFF
TRBV3-1/TRBV3-2,.,.,TRBJ1-6,TGTGCCAGCAGCCGAGCAGGGGAGCGCTCACCCCTCCACTTT,CASSRAGERSPLHF
TRBV5-4,.,TRBD2,TRBJ2-1,TGTGCCAGCAGCCCCGAACTAGCGGGGGAGGGCTATGAGCAGTTCTTC,CASSPELAGEGYEQFF
TRBV4-1,.,.,TRBJ2-2,TGCGCCAGCAGCCAAGGGGGGGCGAACACCGGGGAGCTGTTTTTT,CASSQGGANTGELFF
TRBV18,.,.,TRBJ2-1,TGTGCCAGCTCACCTGTAGTAGTAACCCACAATGAGCAGTTCTTC,CASSPVVVTHNEQFF
TRBV6-5,once,.,TRBJ1-1,TGTGCCAGCAGTTATCAGGGTGCTGAAGCTTTCTTT,CASSYQGAEAFF
TRBV7-8,.,TRBD1,TRBJ2-7,TGTGCCAGCAGCTTGCCGGACAGGGGCCCTCCCTTGGACCCCTACGAGCAGTACTTC,CASSLPDRGPPLDPYEQYF
TRBV30,.,.,TRBJ1-1,TGTGCCTGGACGTACAGGGAGAACACTGAAGCTTTCTTT,CAWTYRENTEAFF
TRBV3-1/TRBV3-2,.,.,TRBJ1-4,TGTGCCAGCAGGGCCCAGGGGCGCACTAATGAAAAACTGTTTTTT,CASRAQGRTNEKLFF
TRBV3-1/TRBV3-2,.,.,TRBJ1-2,TGTGCCAGCAGCCGGTCCCCCCAGGGCGGCTATGGCTACACCTTC,CASSRSPQGGYGYTF
TRBV28,.,TRBD1,TRBJ1-1,TGTGCCAGCAGTCCACCCGGGACAGGGAACACTGAAGCTTTCTTT,CASSPPGTGNTEAFF
TRBV14,.,.,TRBJ2-1,TGTGCCACCGCAGAGGGAAATTACAATGAGCAGTTCTTC,CATAEGNYNEQFF
TRBV10-1,.,TRBD1,TRBJ2-2,TGCGCCAGCCGGGACAGGGGGCGCCTCCTTCCCGGGGAGCTGTTTTTT,CASRDRGRLLPGELFF
TRBV19,.,TRBD1,TRBJ1-2,TGTGCCAGTAGCTCGGAGGGGGCGTTAAACTATGGCTACACCTTC,CASSSEGALNYGYTF
TRBV7-2,.,TRBD2,TRBJ2-5,TGTGCCAGCAGCTTTACGCCGGGAGGGATCGAGACCCAGTACTTC,CASSFTPGGIETQYF
TRBV5-1,.,.,TRBJ1-1,TGCGCCAGCAGCCCAGGGCAACCGAGCATTGAAGCTTTCTTT,CASSPGQPSIEAFF
TRBV6-5,.,TRBD1,TRBJ1-2,TGTGCCACCTCAACGTGGGGACAGGGGAATGGCTACACCTTC,CATSTWGQGNGYTF
TRBV25-1,.,.,TRBJ2-6,TGTGCCAGCGAAAGCAGCAGGGCTGGGGCCAACGTCCTGACTTTC,CASESSRAGANVLTF
TRBV9,.,TRBD2,TRBJ2-1,TGTGCCAGCAGCGTAGAAACTAGCGGGAGGAATGAGCAGTTCTTC,CASSVETSGRNEQFF
TRBV30,few,.,TRBJ2-7,TGTGCCTGGAAGAGGGACTCCTACGAGCAGTACTTC,CAWKRDSYEQYF
TRBV28,.,.,TRBJ1-2,TGTGCCAGCAGAACCTCCGGGACACTCTATGGCTACACCTTC,CASRTSGTLYGYTF
TRBV6-2/TRBV6-3,.,TRBD1,TRBJ1-5,TGTGCCAGCAGTTACTCGATGGGACAGGGCTTTCAGCCCCAGCATTTT,CASSYSMGQGFQPQHF
TRBV7-9,few,TRBD2,TRBJ2-7,TGTGCCAGCAGCTTAGCGGGTAGCGGGAGAGTAAGCGAGCAGTACTTC,CASSLAGSGRVSEQYF
TRBV10-3,.,TRBD2,TRBJ2-7,TGTGCCATCGGGGGGACTAGCGGGAACGAGCAGTACTTC,CAIGGTSGNEQYF
TRBV7-2,few,TRBD1,TRBJ2-7,TGTGCCAGCAGCCAGGACAGGTGGGCTTACGAGCAGTACTTC,CASSQDRWAYEQYF
TRBV6-2/TRBV6-3,.,.,TRBJ1-1,TGTGCCAGCAGTTATAGAAGCACTGAAGCTTTCTTT,CASSYRSTEAFF
TRBV4-3,.,TRBD1,TRBJ1-4,TGCGCCAGCAGCCAGGTACAGGGGAGCGGAATCTCAACTAATGAAAAACTGTTTTTT,CASSQVQGSGISTNEKLFF
TRBV5-4,.,TRBD2,TRBJ2-2,TGTGCCAGCAGCGCTAGACTAGCGGCGAACACCGGGGAGCTGTTTTTT,CASSARLAANTGELFF
TRBV30,.,.,TRBJ1-2,TGTGCCTGGCATGAAATCCGGGACACCTATGGCTACACCTTC,CAWHEIRDTYGYTF
TRBV28,.,.,TRBJ1-5,TGTGCCAGCAGTCCCTTTATAAGGGGCAGCAATCAGCCCCAGCATTTT,CASSPFIRGSNQPQHF
TRBV24-1,.,TRBD1,TRBJ2-2,TGTGCCACCAGTGGAGACAGGGCGGACACCGGGGAGCTGTTTTTT,CATSGDRADTGELFF
TRBV7-9,.,TRBD2,TRBJ2-1,TGTGCCAGCAGCTCTCCGGGACTAGCGGGAGGGCCAAGGAATTCTGAGCAGTTCTTC,CASSSPGLAGGPRNSEQFF
TRBV5-1,once,TRBD1,TRBJ2-1,TGCGCCAGCAGGGTGACAGGGGTAGATGAGCAGTTCTTC,CASRVTGVDEQFF